This T cell receptor (beta chain) was sequenced in a study of shared clonotypes between healthy human individuals. General observations from the study: Generally, naive subsets (rather than memory subsets) showed larger estimated richness. Roughly 5% of naive CD4 clonotypes were common to a few donors.

This CDR3 is built from 15 residues. V was pared by 0 bases and J by 6 bases, with 13 bases between. Germline CDR1 and CDR2: SGHNT and YENEEA. Remarks on this clone: Its antigen remains unidentified.

Sequenced by immunoSEQ multiplex PCR; TCRdb stores in-frame clones only, minus some. The table has some 980,000 clones, 70% to 85% seen once. Specimen: memory CD4+ T cells sorted from blood. Documented subset: CD45RA-negative fraction. The sequence derives from a man between 18 and 35 years old in good health. The V gene is TRBV11-3, the J gene TRBJ2-3, with D maybe TRBD2 (6 bases). CDR3 sequence: CASSLDAGKADTQYF. As DNA, the CDR3 is TGTGCCAGCAGCTTAGATGCGGGGAAAGCGGATACGCAGTATTTT.